These T cell receptor beta chains were read from a single sample in a study of shared clonotypes between healthy human individuals. TCRdb's table, derived via immunoSEQ multiplex PCR, lists solely in-frame clones and lacks some. The table records about 1 million clones, roughly 75% of them present only once. The sample was memory CD4+ T cells sorted from blood. All receptors derive from a man between 18 and 29 years old in good health. Each CDR3 is given with its conserved first and last residue. A D gene is named only where the DNA matches it firmly. Clone size appears in some rows only: once, few, many, or a class for an expanded clone.

J gene | D gene | clone size | V gene | CDR3 DNA | CDR3 protein
TRBJ1-5 | TRBD1 | - | TRBV7-2 | TGTGCCAGCAGCCCCGGACAGGTCAATCAGCCCCAGCATTTT | CASSPGQVNQPQHF
TRBJ1-2 | TRBD1 | - | TRBV27 | TGTGCCAGCAGGATCGGACAGGGGGCCATTTATGGCTACACCTTC | CASRIGQGAIYGYTF
TRBJ1-2 | TRBD1 | - | TRBV5-6 | TGTGCCAGCAGCGGGGACAGGGGAGACTATGGCTACACCTTC | CASSGDRGDYGYTF
TRBJ2-3 | TRBD2 | - | TRBV5-1 | TGCGCCAGCAGCTTGGTCGTTGGCGGGGGGCGGGATACGCAGTATTTT | CASSLVVGGGRDTQYF
TRBJ1-2 | TRBD1 | few | TRBV18 | TGTGCCAGCTCACCACGACCAGGACAGGGTGTTTATGGCTACACCTTC | CASSPRPGQGVYGYTF
TRBJ2-7 | - | many | TRBV27 | TGTGCCAGCGGAAGGGATCGGGCGGTGGTTTTC | CASGRDRAVVF
TRBJ2-3 | TRBD2 | - | TRBV15 | TGTGCCACCAGCAGAGAAGTAGCGGGAGTGGGGACGGATACGCAGTATTTT | CATSREVAGVGTDTQYF
TRBJ1-2 | - | - | TRBV5-6 | TGTGCCAGCAGCAAAGGGTCCGGGGCTAACTATGGCTACACCTTC | CASSKGSGANYGYTF
TRBJ1-3 | TRBD1 | - | TRBV7-9 | TGTGCCGGCGAGGGACAGGATGGAAACACCATATATTTT | CAGEGQDGNTIYF
TRBJ2-5 | - | - | TRBV5-1 | TGCGCCAGCAGCTTGCAGTTGGAGACCCAGTACTTC | CASSLQLETQYF
TRBJ2-3 | TRBD2 | - | TRBV5-4 | TGTGCCAGCTTCCTTCGTCTGGGCGGGGGGGCATCGGATACGCAGTATTTT | CASFLRLGGGASDTQYF
TRBJ2-1 | - | - | TRBV5-1 | TGCGCCAGCAGCTCGGGGGCTTCCTACAATGAGCAGTTCTTC | CASSSGASYNEQFF
TRBJ2-1 | - | - | TRBV4-3 | TGCGCCAGCAGCCAAGAAAGGGGGATCTCCTACAATGAGCAGTTCTTC | CASSQERGISYNEQFF
TRBJ1-4 | - | - | TRBV6-5 | TGTGCCAGCAGCAGTAATAATGAAAAACTGTTTTTT | CASSSNNEKLFF
TRBJ1-1 | TRBD1 | - | TRBV7-2 | TGTGCCAGCAGCGCAGCCGGGACAGCGAACACTGAAGCTTTCTTT | CASSAAGTANTEAFF
TRBJ2-7 | - | - | TRBV10-1 | TGCGCCAGCAGTGAGTCGAAGAAGGGATTGGACGAGCAGTACTTC | CASSESKKGLDEQYF
TRBJ2-1 | TRBD2 | - | TRBV11-3 | TGTGCCAGCAGCTTCGCAGGGACTAGCGGAGGTAGTGACAGTGAGCAGTTCTTC | CASSFAGTSGGSDSEQFF
TRBJ1-5 | TRBD1 | - | TRBV18 | TGTGCCAGCTCACCCAGACAGGGGGAGAATCAGCCCCAGCATTTT | CASSPRQGENQPQHF
TRBJ1-2 | - | - | TRBV5-5 | TGTGCCAGCAGCTTGCAGGTAACAGATGGCTACACCTTC | CASSLQVTDGYTF
TRBJ1-4 | - | - | TRBV29-1 | TGCAGCGCCGGGCTGGTTTCAACTAATGAAAAACTGTTTTTT | CSAGLVSTNEKLFF
TRBJ2-6 | TRBD1 | - | TRBV27 | TGTGCCAGCAGTTACCACGGACAGGGAGTAGAAGGGGCCAACGTCCTGACTTTC | CASSYHGQGVEGANVLTF
TRBJ2-6 | TRBD1 | - | TRBV4-3 | TGCGCCAGCAGCCAAGATCTTGTTAGGGGGCGCGGGGCCAACGTCCTGACTTTC | CASSQDLVRGRGANVLTF
TRBJ2-1 | TRBD2 | - | TRBV7-9 | TGTGCCAGCAGCTTATTCTGGACTAGCGGGAAAAATCCGGATGAGCAGTTCTTC | CASSLFWTSGKNPDEQFF
TRBJ1-2 | - | - | TRBV30 | TGTGCCTGGAGTAGGACCGGTGGCTACACCTTC | CAWSRTGGYTF
TRBJ2-7 | TRBD2 | - | TRBV5-1 | TGCGCCAGCAGCCAGAACTCGCTAGCGGCCGCTTCCTACGAGCAGTACTTC | CASSQNSLAAASYEQYF
TRBJ2-1 | - | once | TRBV6-4 | TGTGCCAGCAGTGACCTACCTGGGGCGGGTGACAATGAGCAGTTCTTC | CASSDLPGAGDNEQFF
TRBJ1-6 | - | - | TRBV6-1 | TGTGCCAGCAGTTCGCAGGGACTTATTAATTCACCCCTCCACTTT | CASSSQGLINSPLHF
TRBJ1-6 | TRBD1 | - | TRBV14 | TGTGCCAGCAGCCCCTGGACAGGGGATAATTCACCCCTCCACTTT | CASSPWTGDNSPLHF
TRBJ2-3 | - | - | TRBV9 | TGTGCCAGCAGCGTAGGACCGGTAGATACGCAGTATTTT | CASSVGPVDTQYF
TRBJ2-7 | TRBD2 | - | TRBV5-1 | TGCGCCAGCAGCCTGGGACTAGCGGGTGAGCAGTACTTC | CASSLGLAGEQYF
TRBJ2-5 | - | - | TRBV5-1 | TGCGCCAGCAGCTTGGCCGGCGGTTCAGAGACCCAGTACTTC | CASSLAGGSETQYF
TRBJ2-1 | TRBD1 | - | TRBV10-2 | TGCGCCAGCACCACCGGGACAGGGGGCTACAATGAGCAGTTCTTC | CASTTGTGGYNEQFF
TRBJ1-5 | TRBD1 | - | TRBV19 | TGTGCCAGTACGACAGGGGAGAGAACGGGTCAGCCCCAGCATTTT | CASTTGERTGQPQHF
TRBJ2-3 | TRBD2 | - | TRBV5-6 | TGTGCCAGCAGCTTTACTAGCGCCCGCACAGATACGCAGTATTTT | CASSFTSARTDTQYF
TRBJ2-3 | - | few | TRBV7-3 | TGTGCCAGCAGCCTCGAGGGCCGGAGCACAGATACGCAGTATTTT | CASSLEGRSTDTQYF
TRBJ2-5 | - | many | TRBV2 | TGTGCCAGCAGTGTAAACGCCCTAGAGACCCAGTACTTC | CASSVNALETQYF
TRBJ2-5 | TRBD1 | - | TRBV7-9 | TGTGCCAGCAGCTTATGGACAGGGGACCAAGAGACCCAGTACTTC | CASSLWTGDQETQYF
TRBJ1-5 | TRBD1 | - | TRBV30 | TGTGCCTGGAGTGAGGGACAGAATCAGCCCCAGCATTTT | CAWSEGQNQPQHF
TRBJ2-1 | - | - | TRBV4-1 | TGCGCCAGCAGGCGTACCGGACCCGGAGATAGGGGTGAGCAGTTCTTC | CASRRTGPGDRGEQFF
TRBJ2-7 | TRBD1 | - | TRBV19 | TGTGCCAGTAGTATCGGACAGGGCAGCTCCTACGAGCAGTACTTC | CASSIGQGSSYEQYF
TRBJ2-3 | - | once | TRBV13 | TGTGCCAGCAGCTCTTCACTCCTCAGGGATACGCAGTATTTT | CASSSSLLRDTQYF
TRBJ1-4 | - | - | TRBV2 | TGTGCCAGCACTAGCCCCGGGGTCCGGAATGAAAAACTGTTTTTT | CASTSPGVRNEKLFF
TRBJ1-2 | - | - | TRBV9 | TGTGCCAGCAGTCGTAGGTTGGCAGGGGCTAATGGCTACACCTTC | CASSRRLAGANGYTF
TRBJ2-5 | TRBD2 | - | TRBV6-7 | TGTGCCAGCAGTCTCCCTATTCCGGGACTAGCGGGGGGGAAGAGAGAGACCCAGTACTTC | CASSLPIPGLAGGKRETQYF
TRBJ2-2 | TRBD2 | - | TRBV18 | TGTGCCAGCTCACGCAACCTAGCGGGGGATAACACCGGGGAGCTGTTTTTT | CASSRNLAGDNTGELFF
TRBJ1-6 | - | - | TRBV5-1 | TGCGCCAGCAGCTTGGGCACGGGTGATAGCGGTTCACCCCTCCACTTT | CASSLGTGDSGSPLHF
TRBJ2-1 | - | - | TRBV7-8 | TGTGCCAGCCCCCCGGGACCCATCTACAATGAGCAGTTCTTC | CASPPGPIYNEQFF
TRBJ2-5 | - | - | TRBV11-2 | TGTGCCAGCAGCTTACAGACTAGTCCACAGACCCAGTACTTC | CASSLQTSPQTQYF
TRBJ2-4 | - | few | TRBV5-4 | TGTGCCAGCAGCTTGACAGGGGCCAAAAACATTCAGTACTTC | CASSLTGAKNIQYF
TRBJ1-2 | - | - | TRBV28 | TGTGCCAGCAGTTCCTATAGCTATGGCTACACCTTC | CASSSYSYGYTF
TRBJ1-2 | - | - | TRBV18 | TGTGCCAGCTCACCTGGGGCAGCGAACTATGGCTACACCTTC | CASSPGAANYGYTF
TRBJ2-7 | TRBD2 | - | TRBV7-8 | TGTGCCAGCACCCTGAAGGTCCTAGCGGGGTTCCCCTACGAGCAGTACTTC | CASTLKVLAGFPYEQYF
TRBJ1-2 | - | - | TRBV11-2 | TGTGCCAGCAGCTTAGAGCGACAGTCCTATGGCTACACCTTC | CASSLERQSYGYTF
TRBJ2-7 | - | - | TRBV19 | TGTGCCAGTAGTCCCCCGGCGAACCCCTACGAGCAGTACTTC | CASSPPANPYEQYF
TRBJ2-5 | - | once | TRBV29-1 | TGCAGCGCTAGCGACGGGACCCAGTACTTC | CSASDGTQYF
TRBJ2-7 | TRBD1 | many | TRBV25-1 | TGTGCCAACGACAGGGGCGAGCAGTACTTC | CANDRGEQYF
TRBJ2-3 | TRBD2 | once | TRBV10-3 | TGTGCCATCAGCGCCCCCGGGGGGCGGGGGGGCGAAAATACGCAGTATTTT | CAISAPGGRGGENTQYF